The T cell receptor beta chain under discussion was sequenced for a study of CD8 T cells in Susac syndrome. The V gene end was trimmed by 5 bases and the J gene end by 5 bases; junction bases not matched to a gene: 11. There are 15 residues in the CDR3. Germline values: CDR1 PRHDT, CDR2 FYEKMQ (reference sequence). Random-hexamer reverse transcription was applied to about 0.45 to 1 ug RNA. A single record per CDR3 protein comes from TCRdb applying MiXCR to the immunoSEQ multiplex PCR reads. Altogether under 25,000 distinct CDR3 sequences are present, more than 85% being singletons, with the ten largest covering less than 0.3%. Whole-study findings and limits: The study recognized that its TCR sequencing and HLA analysis covered a relatively small number of individuals.

Notes on this clonotype: Its antigen is not identified.

Healthy donors were controls matched for age and sex. The CD8+ and CD4+ T cells were negatively isolated, with the TEMRA cells enriched by FACS. V gene TRBV13 combines with J gene TRBJ2-5, with 7 bases fitting TRBD2. This clonotype was obtained from a human donor in good health. Source material: CD8+ T cells from PBMCs. CDR3 protein: CASSDSLAEAETQYF. The CDR3 DNA reads as TGTGCCAGCAGCGATTCCCTAGCGGAGGCTGAGACCCAGTACTTC.